Listed below are T cell receptor beta chains from one sample, sequenced in a study of CD8 T cells in ankylosing spondylitis. TCRdb re-derived calls from the 5' RACE reads in MiXCR, one entry per CDR3 protein. Among about 540,000 distinct CDR3 sequences, roughly 13% were seen once, and the ten largest hold under 7.5%. The sample consisted of blood, either unsorted or a sorted T cell fraction (not recorded which). All receptors come from a male donor with ankylosing spondylitis. CDR3s include the opening cysteine and the closing phenylalanine or tryptophan. A D gene is named only where the DNA matches it firmly. Expanded clones get a size class; other rows say once, few or many, or leave the size out.

j_call | clone_size | d_call | v_call | cdr3_aa | cdr3_nt
TRBJ2-3 | . | . | TRBV5-1 | CASSLNSIRTDTQYF | TGCGCCAGCAGCTTAAACAGTATTAGGACAGATACGCAGTATTTT
TRBJ2-1 | few | . | TRBV6-5 | CASSDSDSYNEQFF | TGTGCCAGCAGTGACTCCGATTCCTACAATGAGCAGTTCTTC
TRBJ2-1 | many | TRBD2 | TRBV2 | CASSGQGGGDEQFF | TGTGCCAGCAGTGGACAGGGCGGGGGGGATGAGCAGTTCTTC
TRBJ2-7 | . | . | TRBV29-1 | CSAYRSSNEQYF | TGCAGCGCTTATAGATCTAGCAACGAGCAGTACTTC
TRBJ2-2 | . | TRBD1 | TRBV5-6 | CASRRQGGSTGELFF | TGTGCCAGCAGGAGACAGGGGGGGAGCACCGGGGAGCTGTTTTTT
TRBJ2-1 | . | . | TRBV29-1 | CSVLVGTLYNEQFF | TGCAGCGTCCTGGTAGGGACCTTATACAATGAGCAGTTCTTC
TRBJ1-1 | . | . | TRBV11-3 | CASSPRWYESEAFF | TGTGCCAGCAGCCCCCGGTGGTATGAGTCTGAAGCTTTCTTT
TRBJ1-5 | many | . | TRBV20-1 | CSALTGTPGEPQHF | TGCAGTGCGCTGACTGGGACACCGGGAGAGCCCCAGCATTTT
TRBJ2-1 | many | TRBD2 | TRBV29-1 | CSVEGTSGYNEQFF | TGCAGCGTTGAAGGGACTAGCGGCTACAATGAGCAGTTCTTC
TRBJ2-7 | many | . | TRBV10-3 | CAIAPFGGTEQYF | TGTGCCATCGCCCCGTTTGGAGGAACCGAGCAGTACTTC
TRBJ1-2 | few | TRBD1 | TRBV5-1 | CASSLDGQGGYTF | TGCGCCAGCAGCTTGGACGGACAGGGCGGCTACACCTTC
TRBJ2-5 | many | TRBD2 | TRBV12-3/TRBV12-4 | CASSPGTSGNQETQYF | TGTGCCAGCAGTCCCGGGACTAGCGGGAATCAAGAGACCCAGTACTTC
TRBJ2-7 | . | . | TRBV27 | CASSLRYAYEQYF | TGTGCCAGCAGTTTAAGGTACGCGTACGAGCAGTACTTC
TRBJ2-2 | . | TRBD1 | TRBV24-1 | CATSPGQAYTGELFF | TGTGCCACCAGTCCTGGACAGGCCTACACCGGGGAGCTGTTTTTT
TRBJ2-1 | once | . | TRBV19 | CASTTDPSYSVNEQFF | TGTGCCAGTACCACCGACCCATCCTATTCTGTCAATGAGCAGTTCTTC
TRBJ2-1 | many | TRBD2 | TRBV5-6 | CASSLVLAGINEQFF | TGTGCCAGCAGCTTAGTCCTAGCGGGTATCAATGAGCAGTTCTTC
TRBJ2-2 | few | TRBD2 | TRBV3-1 | CASKGTSGGGTGELFF | TGTGCCAGCAAAGGAACTAGCGGGGGTGGTACCGGGGAGCTGTTTTTT
TRBJ1-2 | . | TRBD1 | TRBV3-1 | CASSQQGQPYGYTF | TGTGCCAGCAGCCAACAGGGACAGCCTTATGGCTACACCTTC
TRBJ2-2 | . | . | TRBV24-1 | CATGGGLGTETGELFF | TGTGCCACCGGCGGGGGGCTAGGGACAGAGACCGGGGAGCTGTTTTTT
TRBJ2-3 | . | . | TRBV5-1 | CASSIGTSTDTQYF | TGCGCCAGCAGCATCGGGACCAGCACAGATACGCAGTATTTT
TRBJ2-5 | . | TRBD2 | TRBV19 | CASSTLAGVETQYF | TGTGCCAGTAGTACCTTAGCGGGAGTGGAGACCCAGTACTTC
TRBJ1-1 | . | . | TRBV20-1 | CSAREAQGHTEAFF | TGCAGTGCTAGAGAGGCTCAAGGGCACACTGAAGCTTTCTTT
TRBJ1-3 | . | TRBD1 | TRBV20-1 | CSAKDRVRSGNTIYF | TGCAGTGCTAAAGACAGGGTTCGCTCTGGAAACACCATATATTTT
TRBJ1-4 | few | TRBD1 | TRBV12-5 | CASGSWDRGTEKLFF | TGTGCTAGTGGTTCGTGGGACAGGGGGACTGAAAAACTGTTTTTT
TRBJ2-1 | many | . | TRBV12-3/TRBV12-4 | CASSQGDEQFF | TGTGCCAGCAGCCAGGGTGATGAGCAGTTCTTC
TRBJ2-2 | few | . | TRBV12-3/TRBV12-4 | CASSRPGTLLLDRELFF | TGTGCCAGCAGTCGCCCGGGGACCCTATTACTTGATAGGGAGCTGTTTTTT
TRBJ2-1 | . | . | TRBV11-2 | CASSLPTLSVVGSSYNEQFF | TGTGCCAGCAGCCTCCCGACCCTCTCTGTGGTGGGAAGCTCCTACAATGAGCAGTTCTTC
TRBJ2-5 | few | TRBD2 | TRBV20-1 | CSASPRTSGANLYQETQYF | TGCAGTGCTAGCCCCCGGACTAGCGGTGCAAATCTGTACCAAGAGACCCAGTACTTC
TRBJ2-3 | few | TRBD2 | TRBV27 | CASRARLAGVGRADTQYF | TGTGCCAGCAGGGCCAGACTAGCGGGAGTGGGAAGAGCAGATACGCAGTATTTT
TRBJ2-1 | few | TRBD2 | TRBV10-3 | CAISDSAGAGYNEQFF | TGTGCCATCAGTGATTCGGCGGGAGCCGGTTACAATGAGCAGTTCTTC
TRBJ2-3 | few | TRBD2 | TRBV12-3/TRBV12-4 | CASSLVGASGSDTQYF | TGTGCCAGCAGTTTAGTGGGGGCTAGCGGGAGCGATACGCAGTATTTT
TRBJ2-5 | . | . | TRBV14 | CASRRTGRGETQYF | TGTGCCAGCAGACGGACAGGGAGGGGAGAGACCCAGTACTTC
TRBJ2-7 | once | TRBD2 | TRBV10-3 | CAIAGVYEQYF | TGTGCCATCGCGGGGGTCTACGAGCAGTACTTC
TRBJ2-2 | . | . | TRBV3-1 | CASSQQPGFGGYTGELFF | TGTGCCAGCAGCCAACAACCGGGGTTCGGGGGTTACACCGGGGAGCTGTTTTTT
TRBJ1-5 | many | TRBD1 | TRBV15 | CATSKKKQGNDQPQHF | TGTGCCACCAGCAAAAAGAAACAGGGGAACGATCAGCCCCAGCATTTT
TRBJ2-1 | . | TRBD2 | TRBV20-1 | CSAVTSGSVDNEQFF | TGCAGTGCTGTAACTAGCGGGAGCGTTGACAATGAGCAGTTCTTC
TRBJ2-2 | few | TRBD2 | TRBV4-1 | CASSHLAGEDSGELFF | TGCGCCAGCAGCCACTTAGCGGGAGAAGACTCCGGGGAGCTGTTTTTT
TRBJ2-5 | . | TRBD2 | TRBV15 | CATSRSYSSGQETQYF | TGTGCCACCAGCAGATCCTATTCTAGCGGACAAGAGACCCAGTACTTC
TRBJ2-1 | few | . | TRBV5-1 | CASSLLQDSLSYNEQFF | TGCGCCAGCAGCTTGCTCCAGGACAGCCTGAGCTACAATGAGCAGTTCTTC
TRBJ2-2 | . | . | TRBV21-1 | CASSTGTAHTANTGELFF | TGTGCCAGCAGCACCGGGACAGCACATACCGCGAACACCGGGGAGCTGTTTTTT
TRBJ2-2 | few | . | TRBV25-1 | CASRLDGDTGELFF | TGTGCCAGCAGACTCGACGGAGACACCGGGGAGCTGTTTTTT
TRBJ1-6 | many | . | TRBV10-3 | CAISEKGSSYNSPLHF | TGTGCCATCAGTGAGAAGGGTAGCTCCTATAATTCACCCCTCCACTTT
TRBJ2-7 | many | . | TRBV21-1 | CARLKPLDSASSYEQYF | TGTGCCAGATTAAAACCCCTCGACAGCGCTAGCTCCTACGAGCAGTACTTC
TRBJ2-1 | few | TRBD2 | TRBV7-2 | CASSPEAGASYNEQFF | TGTGCCAGCAGCCCCGAAGCGGGAGCATCCTACAATGAGCAGTTCTTC
TRBJ1-5 | . | . | TRBV20-1 | CSALAENQPQHF | TGCAGTGCCCTAGCGGAGAATCAGCCCCAGCATTTT
TRBJ2-2 | . | TRBD1 | TRBV5-6 | CASNTLGQGSGELFF | TGTGCCAGCAACACTCTGGGACAGGGTTCCGGGGAGCTGTTTTTT
TRBJ1-1 | . | . | TRBV12-3/TRBV12-4 | CASNQGFTEAFF | TGTGCCAGCAACCAGGGGTTCACTGAAGCTTTCTTT